This TCR beta chain originates from a study of regulatory T cells in long-lasting Graves disease (dated by TCRdb to 2020 to 2023). With respect to the entire study: In the newly diagnosed Graves' disease group, patients had been taking antithyroid drugs for less than 3 months. This study used TCR sequencing and RNA sequencing of peripheral blood to compare persistent Graves' disease patients against newly diagnosed Graves' disease patients. The study was registered as a clinical trial and conducted in China. A total of roughly 35 samples underwent TCR sequencing: about 13 from persistent and some 20 from newly diagnosed Graves' disease patients. Study-wide conclusions, independent of this receptor: The authors noted that the small sample size was a limitation that may lower accuracy. Sequencing and analysis were limited to the TCR beta chain. Because the primary lesion, thyroid tissue, could not be accessed, the study looked at peripheral blood alone. Lower TCR Shannon entropy and fewer highly expanded clones were observed in persistent Graves' disease patients than in newly diagnosed patients, which suggested clonal expansion. Persistent patients shared more public clonotypes among themselves (around 2,500) than newly diagnosed patients did (more than 950).

This clonotype was counted ten times or more. The specificity of this receptor is unknown. Base qualities are not at hand, and no much larger clone is one base apart. Libraries were constructed by multiplex PCR. TCRdb records Illumina HiSeq 4000 as the sequencer. iRepertoire HTBI primers and Arm-PCR amplification of CDR3 regions were used to construct TCR beta libraries. Gel purification was performed on PCR products prior to sequencing. The authors' analysis ran thus. Gene usage analysis of CDR3 amino acid clonotypes used the roughly 60 TRBV and some 13 TRBJ segments found across samples. COPE and FqMerger were used to merge the filtered high-quality paired reads into contigs. BLAST was used to align contigs to IMGT TRBV, TRBD and TRBJ reference genes, with CDR3 defined following IMGT. Any clonotype with a frequency above 0.1% was counted as a highly expanded clone. Shannon entropy served as the measure of repertoire diversity, while the Gini coefficient captured V-J evenness. Public clonotypes were defined as clonotypes shared by more than one individual. In TCRdb, the public reads were trimmed at Q25 with fastp and aligned with MiXCR, with productive beta chains retained. When rows share a CDR3 protein, they turn into one entry using the most common DNA and genes. TCRdb, not the authors, supplied the V and J calls. Within this sample are 420,000 or so distinct CDR3 sequences, with over 15% of them counted one time only. The top ten clones comprise less than 30% of the sample.

This specimen's time point label, per the study, means: newly diagnosed GD, antithyroid drugs for less than 3 months. For both TCR sequencing and RNA sequencing, RNA was extracted from PBMCs using TRIzol. Graves' disease was diagnosed according to American Thyroid Association guidelines. The patients came from an endocrinology department in Xi'an, China. From each patient, around 9 milliliters of peripheral blood was collected into an EDTA anticoagulant tube. Ficoll Paque Plus density gradient separation was used to isolate PBMCs, and no further T cell sorting was done. An Agilent 2100 Bioanalyzer and agarose gel were used to check RNA quality, while a NanoDrop 2000 measured RNA concentration. This same sample was also taken into another study, of T cells in Graves' hyperthyroidism and ophthalmopathy. The second paper states: Stable Graves' hyperthyroidism was defined as no progression to ophthalmopathy during 18 months of follow-up. Hyperthyroidism patients were newly diagnosed, had a disease duration of under 2 months, and were aged 18 to 65 years. Exclusion was applied to patients with uncontrolled infections, other autoimmune diseases, pregnancy or lactation. Diagnoses were established on the basis of clinical symptoms, serum thyroxine and TRAb, thyroid ultrasound, and orbital computed tomography. For the first round of RT-PCR on the TCR CDR3, the HTBI primer set was used together with the Qiagen OneStep RT-PCR kit. Most expanded thyroid clonotypes (frequency above 0.001) were also detected in blood, a finding suggesting that blood repertoires may reflect thyroid immune responses. A model built on a 13 V-J signature distinguished ophthalmopathy from stable hyperthyroidism, reaching roughly 88% sensitivity and around 82% specificity in cross-validation and 80%/75% in testing. In validation, progression to ophthalmopathy was predicted by the model with 70.59% sensitivity and around 76% specificity, a median of about 6.8 months before onset. A discovery cohort of about a hundred patients, about 40 with Graves' ophthalmopathy and 55 to 65 with stable Graves' hyperthyroidism, was used to find distinguishing TCR V-J signatures. An independent validation cohort of around 20 hyperthyroidism patients and about 15 patients who later progressed to ophthalmopathy tested prospective prediction of ophthalmopathy. The 75 to 100 discovery patients were divided at random into training and test sets in a 7:3 ratio. The study also compared thyroid tissue and blood T-cell repertoires from roughly six Graves' hyperthyroidism patients. After blood sampling, hyperthyroidism patients were treated with methimazole at a starting dose of 30 mg daily, and ophthalmopathy patients were treated with high-dose intravenous methylprednisolone. A second multiplex PCR round built the libraries, followed by size selection and purification. Paired-end sequencing of the libraries was performed with 100 bp reads on an Illumina HiSeq2000. SOAPnuke was used to process the raw data, with reads discarded if the reads contained adapters or uncalled bases, had a mean Phred below 15, or lacked an exact constant-primer or identifier match. High-quality paired reads were merged with COPE v1.2.5, and unique nucleotide sequences were defined as clonotypes. Clonotypes were aligned to IMGT TRBV, TRBD and TRBJ reference segments using MiTCR v1.1. The analysis included only V-J combinations with a frequency above 0.0001, which together covered approximately 99% of the repertoires. The TCS score was defined as the ratio of F50 (clonal expansion) to E x V (chaos), calculated using BLOSUM62-based TCRdist between CDR3 peptides within each V-J. Welch's t-statistics and random forest reduced 500 to 650 V-J features to 13, which were used in a naive Bayes classifier (R e1071). No statistical method was used to fix the sample size in advance, and group allocation was not hidden from the investigators. The paper reports TCR Vbeta CDR3 sequencing of approximately 140 peripheral blood samples: under 45 ophthalmopathy, some 80 hyperthyroidism and some 17 progressor patients.

Sequenced material: peripheral blood mononuclear cells (PBMCs), taken at new diagnosis, from a patient treated with antithyroid drugs. The clonotype was recovered from a woman aged 18-35 years with Graves disease. Donor details come from another sample of the same person, matched by shared clones.

CDR3 sequence: CAWSELPMTRGAEKLFF. The DNA is TGTGCCTGGAGTGAACTCCCCATGACAAGGGGGGCGGAAAAACTGTTTTTT. This receptor chain uses TRBV30 and TRBJ1-4, and possibly TRBD1, on 6 matching bases. The CDR3, cysteine through phenylalanine, is 17 amino acids long. The CDR3 DNA has 51 bases and is translated from base 1. Reading the germline V gene (reference sequence) gives CDR1 GTSNPN and CDR2 SVGIG. The V and J ends are trimmed by 1 base and 8 bases, leaving 23 bases between them.